The clone carrying this T cell receptor beta chain was seen only a few times. This sample is part of a study of T-cell reconstitution after alpha-beta-depleted transplantation in children. The CDR3 consists of 15 residues. CDR1 and CDR2 (germline): SGHTA, FQGTGA. The V and J ends lost 5 bases and 2 bases, in that order; junction bases with no gene match: 7. Library preparation (for TCRbeta) was performed with unique molecular identifiers. TCRdb reprocessed the PCR reads via MiXCR and lists one record per CDR3 protein. The table has around 800,000 distinct CDR3 sequences, roughly 15% seen once. The clonotype originates from a male patient younger than 18 who had a stem cell transplant for acute lymphoblastic leukemia, so the T cells may come from the graft donor. The sample here was PBMCs, mostly from graft donor cells, taken 360 days after TCRalphabeta/CD19-depleted stem cell transplant. The gene calls are TRBV7-3 and TRBJ2-5; 8 bases line up with TRBD2. The CDR3 sequence: CASSIAGGRQETQYF. The CDR3 DNA reads TGTGCCAGCAGCATTGCGGGGGGAAGACAAGAGACCCAGTACTTC.